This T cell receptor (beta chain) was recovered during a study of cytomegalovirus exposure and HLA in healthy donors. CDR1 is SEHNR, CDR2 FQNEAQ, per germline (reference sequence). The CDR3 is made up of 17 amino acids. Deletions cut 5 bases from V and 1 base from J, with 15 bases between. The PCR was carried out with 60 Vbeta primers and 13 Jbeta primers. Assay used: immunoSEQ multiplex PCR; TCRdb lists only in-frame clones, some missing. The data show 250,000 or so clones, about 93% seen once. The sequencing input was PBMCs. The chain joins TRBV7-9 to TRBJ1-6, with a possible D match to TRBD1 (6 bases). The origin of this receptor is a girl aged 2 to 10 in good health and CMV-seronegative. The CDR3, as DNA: TGTGCCAGCAGCCCCACGCCAGGGGCATCCTATAATTCACCCCTCCACTTT. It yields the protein CASSPTPGASYNSPLHF.